This T cell receptor (beta chain) originates from a study of T cell responses to AZD1222 COVID-19 vaccine. Worth noting for this clone: Its matching antigen is unknown.

Study-level findings and limits: Baseline seropositivity occurred in only a handful of AZD1222 recipients. Elevations in Spike-specific TCR breadth and depth followed administration of two AZD1222 doses. Reportedly, nearly half of unique spike TCRs recognized epitopes outside B.1.351/B.1.1.7 mutations. Possibly, clonal diversity was underestimated; donors were largely white British and included more females.

CDR1 is LNHNV, CDR2 YYDKDF, per germline (reference sequence). This CDR3 has 15 amino acids. V was shortened by 0 bases and J by 3 bases, with 11 bases between the two germline ends. Sequenced by immunoSEQ multiplex PCR; TCRdb stores in-frame clones only, minus some. The sample carries approximately 100,000 clones, about 93% recorded once. The chain combines TRBV15 with TRBJ1-2; possibly TRBD1 for D (6 bases). The sequence was collected from an adult in good health. Sample: peripheral blood, taken on day 0 of AZD1222 vaccination. The CDR3 is CATSRDPSGDYGYTF. The CDR3 DNA sequence: TGTGCCACCAGCAGAGATCCCTCAGGGGACTATGGCTACACCTTC. Full variable domain (outside the CDR3, taken from reference TRBV15 and TRBJ1-2): DAMVIQNPRYQVTQFGKPVTLSCSQTLNHNVMYWYQQKSSQAPKLLFHYYDKDFNNEADTPDNFQSRRPNTSFCFLDIRSPGLGDTAMYLCATSRDPSGDYGYTFGSGTRLTVV.